The clone carrying this T cell receptor (beta chain) was seen repeatedly, ten times or more. Antigen specificity is unknown. The data originate from a study of response to subunit inactivated influenza vaccine. General observations from the study: Each seasonal influenza vaccination recruits few new T cells, the authors suggested.

CDR1 is MDHEN, CDR2 SYDVKM, per germline. The CDR3 has 15 residues. Unmatched junction bases numbered 5, after V lost 7 bases and J lost 4 bases. TCRdb re-called the RT-PCR reads with MiXCR, one entry per CDR3 protein. The data show approximately 530,000 distinct CDR3 sequences, with approximately 7.7% seen just once and under 15% held by the top ten. This sequence joins TRBV28 and TRBJ2-2, with TRBD1 matching over 11 bases. The clonotype comes from a man aged 50 to 69 who received an inactivated influenza vaccine. Material: PBMCs from blood, obtained less than 30 months after vaccination. CDR3 nucleotide sequence: TGTGCCAGCAAAACCGGGACAGGGGGCACCGGGGAGCTGTTTTTT. Protein sequence: CASKTGTGGTGELFF.